These T cell receptor beta chains were read from a single sample in a study of cytomegalovirus exposure and HLA in healthy donors. Sequenced by immunoSEQ multiplex PCR; TCRdb stores in-frame clones only, minus some. This table holds 120,000 to 150,000 clones, around 79% found once. The sequencing input was PBMCs. The source of these receptors is a female donor in good health and CMV-seronegative. Each CDR3 is given with its conserved first and last residue. Fields, in order: V gene, D gene, J gene, clone size, CDR3 protein, CDR3 DNA. The D gene is left open where the match is weak. Expanded clones get a size class; other rows say once, few or many, or leave the size out.

TRBV7-9	-	TRBJ2-7	-	CASSPPWGADSSYEQYF	TGTGCCAGCAGCCCCCCCTGGGGAGCGGATAGCTCCTACGAGCAGTACTTC
TRBV5-5	-	TRBJ1-1	-	CASSLGQRGAFF	TGTGCCAGCAGCTTGGGACAGCGGGGGGCTTTCTTT
TRBV30	-	TRBJ2-3	-	CAWSSLRTDTQYF	TGTGCCTGGAGTTCACTTCGCACAGATACGCAGTATTTT
TRBV7-2	TRBD1	TRBJ2-7	-	CASSSLGRGQSEQYF	TGTGCCAGCAGCTCTTTGGGCAGGGGGCAAAGCGAGCAGTACTTC
TRBV2	-	TRBJ2-3	-	CAKSKGRQTDTQYF	TGTGCCAAAAGCAAGGGGAGGCAGACAGATACGCAGTATTTT
TRBV4-3	TRBD1	TRBJ2-5	-	CASSQLRTGIGETQYF	TGCGCCAGCAGCCAACTTCGGACAGGGATCGGGGAGACCCAGTACTTC
TRBV7-2	-	TRBJ2-6	few	CASSTTRSGANVLTF	TGTGCCAGCAGCACTACAAGATCTGGGGCCAACGTCCTGACTTTC
TRBV7-9	-	TRBJ2-2	-	CASSPRQVRATGELFF	TGTGCCAGCAGCCCCCGACAGGTTCGGGCCACCGGGGAGCTGTTTTTT
TRBV5-1	-	TRBJ2-3	-	CASSSTTRFDTQYF	TGCGCCAGCAGCTCAACTACTAGGTTTGACACGCAGTATTTT
TRBV7-2	TRBD1	TRBJ1-1	-	CASSLVDRGRNTEAFF	TGTGCCAGCAGCTTAGTAGACAGGGGACGGAACACTGAAGCTTTCTTT
TRBV25-1	TRBD1	TRBJ1-2	-	CASSATGGNGYTF	TGTGCCAGCAGCGCGACAGGGGGTAATGGCTACACCTTC
TRBV5-6	TRBD1	TRBJ1-2	-	CASSSTVQGYDGYTF	TGTGCCAGCAGCTCTACCGTACAGGGGTACGATGGCTACACCTTC
TRBV5-5	TRBD1	TRBJ1-2	-	CASSSGGGGLYGYTF	TGTGCCAGCAGCTCGGGAGGGGGCGGATTGTATGGCTACACCTTC
TRBV9	-	TRBJ2-4	-	CASSVGRGYIQYF	TGTGCCAGCAGCGTGGGCAGGGGATACATTCAGTACTTC
TRBV5-6	TRBD2	TRBJ2-7	-	CASFGTSGTYEQYF	TGTGCCAGTTTCGGGACTAGCGGGACCTACGAGCAGTACTTC
TRBV5-1	-	TRBJ2-1	few	CASSSRRAGSYNEQFF	TGCGCCAGCAGCTCGAGACGGGCGGGCTCCTACAATGAGCAGTTCTTC
TRBV27	-	TRBJ2-2	-	CASSFGAFNTGELFF	TGTGCCAGCAGTTTTGGGGCCTTCAACACCGGGGAGCTGTTTTTT
TRBV11-2	-	TRBJ1-6	few	CASSTARGNRSPLHF	TGTGCCAGCAGCACCGCCCGAGGGAATCGGTCACCCCTCCACTTT
TRBV30	TRBD2	TRBJ2-7	-	CAWDGAGPSYEQYF	TGTGCCTGGGATGGAGCGGGACCTTCCTACGAGCAGTACTTC
TRBV5-1	TRBD1	TRBJ1-6	few	CASREQGENNSPLHF	TGCGCCAGCCGAGAACAGGGGGAAAACAATTCACCCCTCCACTTT
TRBV29-1	-	TRBJ1-1	-	CSVATVVSGEAFF	TGCAGCGTTGCGACAGTGGTTTCCGGTGAAGCTTTCTTT
TRBV9	TRBD2	TRBJ2-3	-	CASSMRGYTDTQYF	TGTGCCAGCAGCATGCGGGGGTACACAGATACGCAGTATTTT
TRBV28	-	TRBJ1-2	once	CATTLRRGYTF	TGTGCCACCACACTTCGGAGGGGCTACACCTTC
TRBV2	TRBD2	TRBJ2-1	-	CASSYSGRGSSYNEQFF	TGTGCCAGCAGCTATAGCGGGAGGGGAAGCTCCTACAATGAGCAGTTCTTC
TRBV30	-	TRBJ1-2	-	CAWSGGGGYTF	TGTGCCTGGAGTGGGGGGGGCGGCTACACCTTC
TRBV6-1	-	TRBJ2-7	-	CASSQSLFYEQYF	TGTGCCAGCAGTCAATCACTTTTCTACGAGCAGTACTTC
TRBV6-1	-	TRBJ1-2	-	CASTQGDYGYTF	TGTGCCAGCACACAGGGAGACTATGGCTACACCTTC
TRBV6-6	TRBD1	TRBJ2-7	-	CASSYSSGTGEEEQYF	TGTGCCAGCAGTTACTCTTCCGGGACAGGGGAAGAGGAGCAGTACTTC
TRBV27	-	TRBJ1-1	-	CASSLLGRKAFF	TGTGCCAGCAGTTTATTGGGCAGGAAAGCTTTCTTT
TRBV7-2	-	TRBJ1-4	-	CASSLVGQLDEKLFF	TGTGCCAGCAGCTTAGTCGGTCAGCTAGATGAAAAACTGTTTTTT
TRBV7-5	-	TRBJ1-5	-	CARSSLPRGSNQPQHF	TGTGCCAGAAGCTCTCTGCCGAGGGGGAGCAATCAGCCCCAGCATTTT
TRBV4-1	-	TRBJ2-7	-	CASSLGSNEQYF	TGCGCCAGCAGCCTTGGGAGTAACGAGCAGTACTTC
TRBV25-1	-	TRBJ1-1	-	CASSPRGSEAFF	TGTGCCAGCAGTCCCAGGGGTAGTGAAGCTTTCTTT
TRBV7-8	-	TRBJ2-3	-	CASSLSRTMARDTQYF	TGTGCCAGCAGCTTAAGTCGGACTATGGCCAGAGATACGCAGTATTTT
TRBV28	-	TRBJ1-5	few	CASSPRGGNQPQHF	TGTGCCAGCAGTCCTCGGGGGGGTAATCAGCCCCAGCATTTT
TRBV5-4	-	TRBJ1-1	-	CASSLAGWRAMNTEAFF	TGTGCCAGCAGCTTGGCCGGGTGGCGGGCCATGAACACTGAAGCTTTCTTT
TRBV19	-	TRBJ1-1	once	CASSIVGPPDEAFF	TGTGCCAGTAGTATAGTTGGTCCGCCAGATGAAGCTTTCTTT
TRBV18	-	TRBJ2-7	-	CASSPPVTGYEQYF	TGTGCCAGCTCACCACCGGTGACGGGCTACGAGCAGTACTTC
TRBV2	-	TRBJ1-4	-	CASSEARINEKLFF	TGTGCCAGCAGTGAAGCCAGGATAAATGAAAAACTGTTTTTT
TRBV9	-	TRBJ1-2	-	CASSVGQGNYGYTF	TGTGCCAGCAGCGTAGGGCAGGGAAACTATGGCTACACCTTC
TRBV28	TRBD1	TRBJ1-1	-	CASKHRGREAEAFF	TGTGCCAGCAAACACAGGGGGCGGGAAGCTGAAGCTTTCTTT
TRBV28	TRBD1	TRBJ1-2	-	CASREPTGGGYGYTF	TGTGCCAGCAGGGAACCGACAGGGGGCGGGTATGGCTACACCTTC
TRBV4-1	-	TRBJ1-5	many	CASSQRGEGGNQPQHF	TGCGCCAGCAGCCAGAGGGGGGAGGGAGGCAATCAGCCCCAGCATTTT
TRBV21-1	-	TRBJ2-5	-	CASSKVRTPGERQETQYF	TGTGCCAGCAGCAAAGTAAGGACACCCGGCGAAAGACAAGAGACCCAGTACTTC
TRBV7-3	TRBD1	TRBJ1-1	-	CASSFEGAGTEAFF	TGTGCCAGCAGCTTCGAGGGGGCAGGGACTGAAGCTTTCTTT
TRBV9	TRBD1	TRBJ1-1	-	CASTQHGQAGGWNTEAFF	TGTGCCAGCACCCAACACGGTCAGGCAGGGGGTTGGAACACTGAAGCTTTCTTT
TRBV27	-	TRBJ2-5	-	CASSLGRKETQYF	TGTGCCAGCAGTTTAGGGAGGAAAGAGACCCAGTACTTC
TRBV30	-	TRBJ2-6	-	CAWSGEAGWSISGANVLTF	TGTGCCTGGAGTGGCGAGGCAGGGTGGAGTATCTCTGGGGCCAACGTCCTGACTTTC
TRBV4-3	TRBD2	TRBJ2-3	few	CASSQEALAGPLSRTDTQYF	TGCGCCAGCAGCCAAGAGGCCCTAGCGGGACCCCTCAGCCGCACAGATACGCAGTATTTT
TRBV4-3	-	TRBJ2-6	-	CASSQDPSGAGANVLTF	TGCGCCAGCAGCCAAGATCCATCAGGGGCCGGGGCCAACGTCCTGACTTTC
TRBV5-1	-	TRBJ2-3	-	CASSLEAGSAQYF	TGCGCCAGCAGCTTGGAGGCGGGATCCGCGCAGTATTTT
TRBV30	TRBD1	TRBJ1-2	-	CAWSTVRTGVTYGYTF	TGTGCCTGGAGTACCGTGAGGACAGGGGTCACCTATGGCTACACCTTC
TRBV27	TRBD1	TRBJ1-2	-	CASSLQGAGGYTF	TGTGCCAGCAGTTTACAGGGGGCGGGTGGCTACACCTTC
TRBV5-1	TRBD2	TRBJ2-1	-	CASSFTSSGAWNEQFF	TGCGCCAGCAGCTTCACTTCTAGCGGGGCGTGGAATGAGCAGTTCTTC
TRBV18	TRBD2	TRBJ2-7	-	CASSSIRLATIYEQYF	TGTGCCAGCTCATCGATTAGACTAGCGACCATTTACGAGCAGTACTTC
TRBV4-1	-	TRBJ1-2	-	CASSQAGVPSYGYTF	TGCGCCAGCAGCCAAGCGGGGGTCCCCTCCTATGGCTACACCTTC
TRBV10-3	-	TRBJ1-2	-	CAISDSGGRNYGYTF	TGTGCCATCAGTGACTCCGGGGGGAGGAACTATGGCTACACCTTC